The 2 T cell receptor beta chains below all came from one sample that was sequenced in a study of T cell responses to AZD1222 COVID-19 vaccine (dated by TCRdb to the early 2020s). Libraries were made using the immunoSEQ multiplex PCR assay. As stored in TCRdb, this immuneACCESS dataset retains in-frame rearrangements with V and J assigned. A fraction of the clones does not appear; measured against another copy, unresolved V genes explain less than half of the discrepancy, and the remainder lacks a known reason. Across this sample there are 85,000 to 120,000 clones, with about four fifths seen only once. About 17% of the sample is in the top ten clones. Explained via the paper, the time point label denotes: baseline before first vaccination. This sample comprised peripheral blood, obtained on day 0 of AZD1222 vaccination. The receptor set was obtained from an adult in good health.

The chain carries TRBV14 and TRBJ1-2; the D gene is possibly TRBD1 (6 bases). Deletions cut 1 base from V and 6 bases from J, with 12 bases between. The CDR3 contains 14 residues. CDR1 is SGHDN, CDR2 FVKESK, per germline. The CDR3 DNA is TGTGCCAGCAGCCAAGTCGGCTCAGGGGATGGCTACACCTTC. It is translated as CASSQVGSGDGYTF.

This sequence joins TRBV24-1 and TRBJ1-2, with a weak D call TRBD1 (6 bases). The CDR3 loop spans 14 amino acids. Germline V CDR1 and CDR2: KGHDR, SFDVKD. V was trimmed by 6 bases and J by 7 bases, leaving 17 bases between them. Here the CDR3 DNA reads TGTGCCACCAGTTCGGGGGGCGAAATTTCTGGCTACACCTTC. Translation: CATSSGGEISGYTF.